One sample yielded the 8 T cell receptor beta chains listed below, sequenced in a study of blood T cell repertoires in COVID-19. Profiled with immunoSEQ multiplex PCR; TCRdb holds only in-frame clones, not every one. Here the sample spans hundreds of thousands of clones, about 81% being singletons. Sample: peripheral blood. The source of these receptors is a woman aged 60-70 years with active or convalescent COVID-19.

This chain joins TRBV21-1 and TRBJ1-3; TRBD1 reflects the table's D call only, with no check against the DNA. TRBV21-1 is a pseudogene segment. This CDR3 has 17 residues. The CDR3 DNA follows: TGTGCCAGCACCGATAGGGCGACAGCTACCCTTGGAAACACCATATATTTT. Translation: CASTDRATATLGNTIYF.

This clone was recorded only once. The chain combines TRBV30 with TRBJ1-2; unclear D gene. The CDR3 is made up of 14 amino acids. The V gene lost 0 bases and the J gene lost 6 bases, with 14 bases spanning the gap. Germline CDR1 and CDR2: GTSNPN and SVGIG (reference sequence). This CDR3 reads CAWSVAQPRDGYTF. In DNA, the CDR3 is TGTGCCTGGAGTGTCGCACAGCCGAGGGATGGCTACACCTTC.

The CDR3 here is CASSLRGEQFF. The CDR3 DNA sequence: TGTGCCAGCAGCTTACGGGGTGAGCAGTTCTTC. The chain combines TRBV7-8 with TRBJ2-1; possibly TRBD2 for D (5 bases). Deletions cut 2 bases from V and 9 bases from J, with 5 bases between. The CDR3 extends over 11 amino acids. Per germline, CDR1 SGHVS and CDR2 FQNEAQ.

A word on this clone: The sample has other DNA sequences that encode this CDR3 too. V gene TRBV9 combines with J gene TRBJ1-5; D not resolved. CDR1 is SGDLS, CDR2 YYNGEE, per germline. Deletions cut 0 bases from V and 1 base from J, with 5 bases between. CDR3 length: 14 residues. The CDR3 sequence is CASSVGQSNQPQHF. The CDR3 coding sequence is TGTGCCAGCAGCGTAGGACAAAGCAATCAGCCCCAGCATTTT.

The CDR3 DNA reads TGCGCCAGCGGGGTTTGGGGGGTGGTCCTTTTTTTGGGGTGTGGAAACACCATATATTTT. This sequence encodes CASGVWGVVLFLGCGNTIYF. The J gene is TRBJ1-3, the V gene TRBV5-1; tentatively, D is TRBD1 (5 bases). V dropped 7 bases and J dropped 3 bases, with 32 bases sitting between them. Germline values: CDR1 SGHRS, CDR2 YFSETQ. This CDR3 contains 20 residues.

The J gene is TRBJ1-3, the V gene TRBV4-3; 10 bases fit TRBD1. The junction had 9 bases not matched to a gene; V was cut back by 0 bases and J by 4 bases. The CDR3 runs 18 residues. In germline, CDR1 is LGHNA, CDR2 YSLEER. CDR3: CASSQDRTGGLNGNTIYF. In DNA, the CDR3 is TGCGCCAGCAGCCAAGATCGGACAGGGGGACTTAACGGAAACACCATATATTTT.

V gene TRBV27 combines with J gene TRBJ2-1, with 10 bases identical to TRBD2. This CDR3 is 18 amino acids long. With V trimmed by 0 bases and J by 0 bases, 5 bases remained unmatched. The V gene's germline CDR1 is MNHEY and CDR2 SMNVEV (reference sequence). Here the CDR3 DNA reads TGTGCCAGCAGTTTATCGTTTAGCGGGGGGAGCTCCTACAATGAGCAGTTCTTC. Protein sequence: CASSLSFSGGSSYNEQFF.

This sequence joins TRBV3-1 (or the pseudogene TRBV3-2) and TRBJ2-1, with D unresolved. This CDR3 is built from 13 residues. Germline V CDR1 and CDR2: LGHDT, YNNKEL (reference sequence). V lost 1 base to trimming and J lost 6 bases, with 7 bases between them. The CDR3 here is CASSQVTGNEQFF. In DNA, the CDR3 is TGTGCCAGCAGCCAAGTAACTGGCAATGAGCAGTTCTTC.